These 21 T cell receptor beta chains came from one sample sequenced in a study of T cell responses to AZD1222 COVID-19 vaccine. Some clones are missing from TCRdb's copy, which holds only in-frame ones; the method was immunoSEQ multiplex PCR. The sample holds about 140,000 clones, 85% to 95% seen once. Specimen: peripheral blood, collected on day 0 of AZD1222 vaccination. The receptors come from an adult in good health.

The rearrangement links TRBV5-1 to TRBJ2-1, with TRBD1 matching 9 bases. V dropped 4 bases and J dropped 12; count of bases not matched to a gene: 8. Germline V gene lookup returns CDR1 SGHRS and CDR2 YFSETQ. This CDR3 spans 13 amino acids. In DNA, the CDR3 is TGCGCCAGCAGCGGGCGGACAGGGGATAGGCAGTTCTTC. Its translation is CASSGRTGDRQFF. Looking up the rest from reference TRBV5-1 and TRBJ2-1 gives the full variable domain: KAGVTQTPRYLIKTRGQQVTLSCSPISGHRSVSWYQQTPGQGLQFLFEYFSETQRNKGNFPGRFSGRQFSNSRSEMNVSTLELGDSALYLCASSGRTGDRQFFGPGTRLTVL.

The chain is built from TRBV4-1 and TRBJ2-7, with D possibly being TRBD2 (6 bases). The CDR3 is 13 amino acids. Per germline, CDR1 MGHRA and CDR2 YSYEKL. V lost 1 base and J lost 4, with 8 bases in between. The DNA for the CDR3 is TGCGCCAGCAGCCAAGCGGCGGGGTACGAGCAGTACTTC. Translation: CASSQAAGYEQYF.

The V call is TRBV6-2 or TRBV6-3, the J call TRBJ2-5; no clear D. Germline V gives CDR1 MNHEY, CDR2 SVGEGT. Between the trimmed V and J ends, which lost 2 bases and 4 bases, there was a span of 11 bases. This CDR3 contains 14 residues. CDR3 residues: CASSYLLVRETQYF. The CDR3 nucleotides are TGTGCCAGCAGTTACCTACTCGTACGAGAGACCCAGTACTTC.

The chain recombines TRBV28 with TRBJ2-2; the match to TRBD2 covers 8 bases. The germline gives CDR1 MDHEN, CDR2 SYDVKM. The CDR3 consists of 15 residues. V trimming: 6 bases; J trimming: 3 bases; junction bases outside the gene matches: 6. The CDR3 bases are TGTGCCAGCAGCAGCGGGCGGGGGGACACCGGGGAGCTGTTTTTT. Translation: CASSSGRGDTGELFF.

V and J are TRBV20-1 and TRBJ2-7; possibly TRBD1 for D (5 bases). Per the germline V gene, CDR1 is DFQATT and CDR2 is SNEGSKA (reference sequence). The CDR3 extends over 11 amino acids. With 4 bases removed from V and 2 bases from J, the gap between germline ends came to 6 bases. CDR3 nucleotide sequence: TGCAGTGCTAAGGGGCCCTACGAGCAGTACTTC. Encoded protein: CSAKGPYEQYF.

This sequence joins TRBV7-2 and TRBJ1-1, with D hard to call. With 0 bases removed from V and 7 bases from J, the gap between germline ends came to 12 bases. CDR1 is SGHTA and CDR2 is FQGNSA in the germline V gene. The CDR3 is 14 amino acids. CDR3 in DNA: TGTGCCAGCAGCTTAGCTGGGTCCTCAGTTGAAGCTTTCTTT. This translates into CASSLAGSSVEAFF.

This clone was detected only once. The chain combines TRBV4-1 with TRBJ2-2; 7 bases line up with TRBD1. Germline CDR1 is MGHRA and CDR2 is YSYEKL. This CDR3 has 15 residues. V lost 1 base to trimming and J lost 2 bases; unmatched junction nucleotides: 1. The CDR3 loop reads CASSQGTGNTGELFF. The CDR3 region has the DNA TGCGCCAGCAGCCAAGGGACAGGAAACACCGGGGAGCTGTTTTTT.

This clone appeared a single time. The genes are TRBV19 and TRBJ2-5, with TRBD2 matching 8 bases. CDR3 length equals 14 residues. Germline assignment: CDR1 LNHDA and CDR2 SQIVND (reference sequence). V trimming: 3 bases; J trimming: 5 bases; junction bases outside the gene matches: 5. The CDR3, as DNA: TGTGCCAGTAGTATGTTCGGGGGGGCGGAGACCCAGTACTTC. As protein: CASSMFGGAETQYF. Using reference TRBV19 and TRBJ2-5 for the parts outside the CDR3, the full variable domain is DGGITQSPKYLFRKEGQNVTLSCEQNLNHDAMYWYRQDPGQGLRLIYYSQIVNDFQKGDIAEGYSVSREKKESFPLTVTSAQKNPTAFYLCASSMFGGAETQYFGPGTRLLVL.

The rearrangement joins TRBV4-1 to TRBJ2-5, with TRBD2 matching over 8 bases. The germline gives CDR1 MGHRA, CDR2 YSYEKL. The CDR3 has 16 residues. Trimming at V came to 4 bases and at J to 4 bases, leaving 11 bases not matched to a gene. Here the CDR3 reads CASSRESGLALETQYF. The CDR3 region has the DNA TGCGCCAGCAGCCGCGAGAGCGGACTAGCCCTAGAGACCCAGTACTTC.

Comment on this clone: The sample carries other DNA sequences with the same CDR3. The chain is built from TRBV19 and TRBJ2-7; 8 nucleotides align to TRBD1. V shed 3 bases, J shed 6 bases, and the junction held 1 base outside the gene matches. Looked up from germline, CDR1 is LNHDA and CDR2 is SQIVND (reference sequence). CDR3 size: 12 residues. The CDR3 here is CASSIGQGEQYF. For the CDR3, the DNA is TGTGCCAGTAGTATTGGACAGGGCGAGCAGTACTTC.

The chain joins TRBV12-3 or TRBV12-4 to TRBJ1-2; maybe TRBD1 (5 bases). CDR3 size: 13 residues. V lost 3 bases, J lost 6 bases, and 11 bases lay in between. The CDR3 DNA follows: TGTGCCAGCAGTTTTGGGGGATCTGATGGCTACACCTTC. As protein: CASSFGGSDGYTF.

The chain combines TRBV30 with TRBJ1-3; D not resolved. The CDR3 extends over 13 amino acids. V was shortened by 0 bases and J by 6 bases, with 9 bases between the two germline ends. Germline values: CDR1 GTSNPN, CDR2 SVGIG (reference sequence). CDR3 sequence (DNA): TGTGCCTGGAGTGTGCAGGCCTCAAACACCATATATTTT. Residues: CAWSVQASNTIYF.

This chain joins TRBV19 and TRBJ1-5; D is unresolved. V was clipped by 6 bases and J by 4 bases, with 19 bases between them. CDR3 length: 16 residues. The germline gives CDR1 LNHDA, CDR2 SQIVND (reference sequence). CDR3 DNA: TGTGCCAGTAGAGTGCAGTTCCGCTTGGGGAATCAGCCCCAGCATTTT. Translating gives CASRVQFRLGNQPQHF. Based on the CDR3 plus reference TRBV19 and TRBJ1-5, the full variable domain is DGGITQSPKYLFRKEGQNVTLSCEQNLNHDAMYWYRQDPGQGLRLIYYSQIVNDFQKGDIAEGYSVSREKKESFPLTVTSAQKNPTAFYLCASRVQFRLGNQPQHFGDGTRLSIL.

J is TRBJ2-7 and V is TRBV14, with a possible D match to TRBD2 (7 bases). V shed 4 bases and J shed 1 base, with 11 bases lying between them. The CDR3 spans 14 residues. In germline, CDR1 is SGHDN, CDR2 FVKESK. In DNA form, the CDR3 reads TGTGCCAGCAGCCGGAGGGGGGGTTCCTACGAGCAGTACTTC. This encodes CASSRRGGSYEQYF.

The CDR3 DNA sequence: TGTGCCAGCAGTGAATACGAGGACAGGGGATACGGAACCTACGAGCAGTACTTC. The encoded protein is CASSEYEDRGYGTYEQYF. The chain has TRBV6-1 and TRBJ2-7; TRBD1 aligns across 9 bases. J gave up 2 bases and V 2 bases, and 13 bases lay outside the gene matches. Looked up from germline, CDR1 is MNHNS and CDR2 is SASEGT. The CDR3 length is 18 residues.

V gene TRBV19 combines with J gene TRBJ1-3; no definite D call. CDR3 length: 13 residues. Germline CDR1 is LNHDA and CDR2 is SQIVND (reference sequence). V dropped 7 bases and J dropped 2 bases, with 9 bases sitting between them. The CDR3 reads CASKGRAGNTIYF. CDR3 DNA sequence: TGTGCCAGTAAGGGTCGGGCTGGAAACACCATATATTTT.

The V call is TRBV7-2, the J call TRBJ2-1; D may be TRBD2 (6 bases). The V end was cut by 6 bases, the J end by 4 bases, with 13 bases between. This CDR3 comprises 14 residues. Germline values: CDR1 SGHTA, CDR2 FQGNSA. The CDR3: CASSPSGGYNEQFF. The DNA for the CDR3 is TGTGCCAGCAGTCCATCCGGGGGTTACAATGAGCAGTTCTTC.

The chain employs TRBV7-8 and TRBJ2-2; D unresolved. Germline CDR1 SGHVS, CDR2 FQNEAQ. The length of the CDR3 is 12 residues. V shed 3 bases and J shed 4 bases, with 3 bases lying between them. For the CDR3, the DNA is TGTGCCAGCAGCTTTATCACCGGGGAGCTGTTTTTT. Protein product: CASSFITGELFF.

This chain links TRBV14 with TRBJ1-3, with unresolved D. V was pared by 4 bases and J by 6 bases, with 7 bases between. The length of the CDR3 is 12 residues. The germline CDR1 and CDR2 sequences are SGHDN and FVKESK. CDR3 amino acids: CASSPTENTIYF. CDR3 coding DNA: TGTGCCAGCAGCCCAACGGAAAACACCATATATTTT.

This chain links TRBV11-2 with TRBJ1-2; 8 bases agree with TRBD1. This CDR3 region has 16 residues. Trimming removed 4 bases from V and 4 bases from J; junction bases left unmatched: 11. Germline lookup yields CDR1 SGHAT and CDR2 FQNNGV. The CDR3 coding sequence is TGTGCCAGCAGCTCCTTCCCCGGACAGGGTGGCTATGGCTACACCTTC. Encoded protein: CASSSFPGQGGYGYTF.

V is TRBV18 and J is TRBJ1-4; 7 positions agree with TRBD1. The V gene end was trimmed by 4 bases and the J gene end by 0 bases; junction bases not matched to a gene: 8. The CDR3 covers 17 residues. The germline V gene has CDR1 KGHSH and CDR2 LQKENI. CDR3 sequence reads: CASSLPWTGTTNEKLFF. Written as DNA, the CDR3 is TGTGCCAGCTCACTTCCCTGGACAGGAACAACTAATGAAAAACTGTTTTTT.